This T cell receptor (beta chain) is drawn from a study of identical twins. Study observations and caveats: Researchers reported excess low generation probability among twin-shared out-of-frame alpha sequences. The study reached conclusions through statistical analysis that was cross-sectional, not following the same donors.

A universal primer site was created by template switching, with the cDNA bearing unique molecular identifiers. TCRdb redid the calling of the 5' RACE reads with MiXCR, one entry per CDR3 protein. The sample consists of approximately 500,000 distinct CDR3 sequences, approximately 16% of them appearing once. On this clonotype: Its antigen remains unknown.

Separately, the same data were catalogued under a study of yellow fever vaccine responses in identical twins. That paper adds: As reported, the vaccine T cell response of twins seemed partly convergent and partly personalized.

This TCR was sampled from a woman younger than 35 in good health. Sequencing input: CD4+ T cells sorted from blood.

DNA of the CDR3: TGTGCCATCAGCGACTTTCCCGGTAATCGCTACGAGCAGTACTTC. It encodes CAISDFPGNRYEQYF. The chain carries TRBV10-3 and TRBJ2-7; no definite D call. This CDR3 is 15 amino acids long. V lost 6 bases, J lost 3 bases, and 18 bases lay in between. Looked up from germline, CDR1 is ENHRY and CDR2 is SYGVKD.